The 6 T cell receptor beta chains presented below share a single source sample, sequenced in a study of T cell changes during pregnancy in multiple sclerosis. TCRdb keeps only in-frame clones here, not all; method: immunoSEQ multiplex PCR. The sample holds tens of thousands of clones, around 90% seen once. Sequenced here: CD4+ T cells from peripheral blood mononuclear cells, sampled in the second trimester of pregnancy. Receptor source: a female donor in good health, enrolled as a control in a pregnancy study.

V gene TRBV5-4 combines with J gene TRBJ2-3; 7 bases line up with TRBD2. With V trimmed by 0 bases and J by 6 bases, 10 bases remained unmatched. The CDR3 length is 16 residues. Germline CDR1 reads SGHNT; CDR2 reads YYREEE (reference sequence). The CDR3 spells CASSLGRGRAMDTQYF. CDR3 DNA sequence: TGTGCCAGCAGCTTGGGGCGGGGGAGGGCCATGGATACGCAGTATTTT.

This clone is a singleton in its sample. The chain recombines TRBV11-2 with TRBJ2-3, with 8 bases matching TRBD2. The V and J ends lost 2 bases and 11 bases, in that order; junction bases with no gene match: 3. CDR3 size: 12 residues. The germline gives CDR1 SGHAT, CDR2 FQNNGV. Written as DNA, the CDR3 is TGTGCCAGCAGCTTATTTAGCGGGAAGCAGTATTTT. Residues: CASSLFSGKQYF.

The CDR3 is CASSPWDNSYEQYF. The DNA of the CDR3 is TGTGCCAGCAGCCCCTGGGACAACTCCTACGAGCAGTACTTC. V gene TRBV5-8 combines with J gene TRBJ2-7; D possibly corresponds to TRBD1 (6 bases). Trimming cost V 4 bases and J 0 bases, with 11 bases left between them. Germline lookup yields CDR1 SGHTS and CDR2 YDEGEE. This CDR3 contains 14 residues.

This chain uses TRBV7-2 with TRBJ2-7; 12 nucleotides agree with TRBD2. CDR3 length equals 15 residues. Germline trimming cut 1 base from V and 3 bases from J; bases unmatched to any gene: 1. Germline CDR1 is SGHTA and CDR2 is FQGNSA. Here the CDR3 reads CASSLGLAGVYEQYF. DNA for the CDR3: TGTGCCAGCAGCTTAGGACTAGCGGGAGTCTACGAGCAGTACTTC.

The rearrangement uses TRBV6-7 and TRBJ2-5; the D gene is possibly TRBD2 (5 bases). TRBV6-7 is reported as an ORF; its role is uncertain. The CDR3 spans 14 residues. Trimming took off 6 bases at V and 1 base at J, with 12 bases between the two ends. This CDR3 reads CASSLTRSQETQYF. As DNA, the CDR3 is TGTGCCAGCAGCCTCACTAGATCCCAAGAGACCCAGTACTTC.

V is TRBV5-1 and J is TRBJ1-4; D might be TRBD1 (5 bases). From germline, CDR1 is SGHRS and CDR2 YFSETQ. Trimming shortened V by 4 bases and J by 8 bases, and 9 bases separated the two germline ends. There are 12 residues in the CDR3. The CDR3 protein is CASSPEGEKLFF. CDR3 nucleotide sequence: TGCGCCAGCAGCCCGGAGGGGGAAAAACTGTTTTTT.